This TCR beta chain was sequenced during a study of memory CD4+ T cells and cytomegalovirus serostatus. The sort gate was single viable CD3+CD4+CD8-CD45RO+ cells for memory CD4+ T cells. TCRdb's copy holds only in-frame clones and misses some; the assay was immunoSEQ multiplex PCR. The table records about 41,000 clones, around 80% of them present only once. Specimen: memory CD4+ T cells from blood. This receptor was taken from an adult in good health and CMV-seronegative.

CDR3 bases: TGTGCCAGTAGTATCCGGGGACAGGGGAATGAAAAACTGTTTTTT. This translates into CASSIRGQGNEKLFF. This chain joins TRBV19 and TRBJ1-4, with 10 nucleotides matching TRBD1. Germline-derived CDR1 and CDR2 are LNHDA and SQIVND (reference sequence). The CDR3 has 15 residues. V lost 3 bases to trimming and J lost 5 bases; unmatched junction nucleotides: 3.